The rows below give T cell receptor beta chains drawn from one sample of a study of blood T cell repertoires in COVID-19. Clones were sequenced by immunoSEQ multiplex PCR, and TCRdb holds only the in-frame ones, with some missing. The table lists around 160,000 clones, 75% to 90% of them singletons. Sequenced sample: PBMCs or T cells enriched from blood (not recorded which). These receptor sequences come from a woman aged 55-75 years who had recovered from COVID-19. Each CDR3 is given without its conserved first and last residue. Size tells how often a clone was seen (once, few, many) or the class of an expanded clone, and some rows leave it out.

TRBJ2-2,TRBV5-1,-,ASKGVTGPTGELF
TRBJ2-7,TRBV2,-,ACYRDRGNEQY
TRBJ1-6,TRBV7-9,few,ASSPGAPYSPLH
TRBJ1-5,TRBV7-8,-,ASSARGYQPQH
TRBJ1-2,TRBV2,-,ASSAGRGNNYGYT
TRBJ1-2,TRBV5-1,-,ASSSGQGRGANYGYT
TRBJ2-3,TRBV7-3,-,ASSSGGQNTDTQY
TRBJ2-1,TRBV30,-,AWSGLPFGEQF
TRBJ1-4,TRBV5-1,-,ASSLSDSPNEKLF
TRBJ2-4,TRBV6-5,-,ASSYSGVTRLY
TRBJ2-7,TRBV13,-,ASREGRGGPYEQY
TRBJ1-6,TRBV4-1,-,ASSQDRAGPNSPLH
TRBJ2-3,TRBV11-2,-,ASSDRPESTDTQY
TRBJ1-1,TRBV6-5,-,ASSYSEENTEAF
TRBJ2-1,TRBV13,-,ASSHRLGRDYNEQF
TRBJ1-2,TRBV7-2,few,ASSFIQGYGYT
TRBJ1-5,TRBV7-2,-,ASSMDRNSNQPQH
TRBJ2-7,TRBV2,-,ASRRDRNYEQY
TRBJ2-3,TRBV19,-,ASSNGGPTDTQY
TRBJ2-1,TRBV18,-,ASSPPNSLIYNEQF
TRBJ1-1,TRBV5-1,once,ASSRGSRQGRNTAF
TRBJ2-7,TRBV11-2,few,ASSMGLAGGGYEQY
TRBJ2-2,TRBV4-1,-,ASSHPGGVNTGELF
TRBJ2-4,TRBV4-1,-,ASGREAKNIQY
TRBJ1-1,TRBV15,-,ATSGRGNTEAF
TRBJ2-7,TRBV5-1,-,ASSFTSGGSTYEQY
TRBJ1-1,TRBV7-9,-,ASSFSYTEAF
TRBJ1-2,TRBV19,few,ASSPQGNYGYT
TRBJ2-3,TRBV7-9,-,ASSPRQGGADTQY
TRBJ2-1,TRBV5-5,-,ASSLDRGSYNEQF
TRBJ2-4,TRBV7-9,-,ASSLAVRDIQY
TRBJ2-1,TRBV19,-,ASSVSGGGQF
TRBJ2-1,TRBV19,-,ASSLRLAGGKNEQF
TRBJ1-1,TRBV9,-,ASSPPTGANTEAF
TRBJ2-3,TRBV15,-,ATSRGRSGGFTDTQY
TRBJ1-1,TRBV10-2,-,ASSEFAEAF
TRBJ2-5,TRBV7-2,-,ASSFLAGAETQY
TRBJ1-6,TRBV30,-,AAPQGYNSPLH
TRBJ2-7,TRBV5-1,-,ASSVDRGAYEQY
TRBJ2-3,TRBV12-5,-,ASGLQGVGTDTQY
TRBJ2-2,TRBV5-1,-,ASLKSPGLAGGTGELF
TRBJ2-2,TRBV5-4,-,ASSLAGSSGAAWGELF
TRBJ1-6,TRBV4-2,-,ASSQDPVTGGNSPLH
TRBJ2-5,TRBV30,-,ACLHGTGGGTQY
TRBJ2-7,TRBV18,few,ASSPGQEPYEQY